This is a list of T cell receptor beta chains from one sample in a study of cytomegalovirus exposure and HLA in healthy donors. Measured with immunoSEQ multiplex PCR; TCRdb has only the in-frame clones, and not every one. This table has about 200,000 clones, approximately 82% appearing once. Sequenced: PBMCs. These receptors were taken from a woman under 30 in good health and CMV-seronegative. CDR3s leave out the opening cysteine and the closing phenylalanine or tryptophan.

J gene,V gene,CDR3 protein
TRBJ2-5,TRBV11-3,ASSRGLAGETQY
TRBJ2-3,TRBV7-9,ASSLVLAGSTDTQY
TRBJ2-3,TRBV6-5,ASSYQGLYTDTQY
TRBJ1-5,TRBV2,ASSSRDRLNQPQH
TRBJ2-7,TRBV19,ASSILAGDYEQY
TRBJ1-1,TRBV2,ASRGQGGTEAF
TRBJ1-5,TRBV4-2,ASSQESQYSNQPQH
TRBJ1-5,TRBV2,ASSVDNQPQH
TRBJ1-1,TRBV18,ASSPSGGFEAF
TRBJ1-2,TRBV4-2,ASGRTGAYGYT
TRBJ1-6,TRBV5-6,ASSLGGLNSPLH
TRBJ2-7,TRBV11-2,ASSSNSGRSYEQY
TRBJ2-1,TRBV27,ASSFSGPPTWEQF
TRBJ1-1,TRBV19,ASSMGPGTYTEAF
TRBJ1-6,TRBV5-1,ASSLVGRGSYNSPLH
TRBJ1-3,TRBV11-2,ASSRDSRSSGNTIY
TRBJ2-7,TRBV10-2,ASSDLLYEQY
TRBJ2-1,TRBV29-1,SVPTSGSYNEQF
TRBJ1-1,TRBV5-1,ASSVEPQGDASRAF
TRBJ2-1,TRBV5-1,ASSLAGLGAGAHNEQF
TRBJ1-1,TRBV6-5,ASSLGRENTEAF
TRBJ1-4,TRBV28,ASSRQGGGNEKLF
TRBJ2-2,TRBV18,ASSPREGTGELF
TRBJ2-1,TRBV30,AWSGLLALAYNEQF
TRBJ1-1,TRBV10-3,AIRDSLNTEAF
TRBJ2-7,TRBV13,ASSSAGGSTSYEQY
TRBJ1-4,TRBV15,ATSRRSGIEKLF
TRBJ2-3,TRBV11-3,ASSLTPAAGTDTQY